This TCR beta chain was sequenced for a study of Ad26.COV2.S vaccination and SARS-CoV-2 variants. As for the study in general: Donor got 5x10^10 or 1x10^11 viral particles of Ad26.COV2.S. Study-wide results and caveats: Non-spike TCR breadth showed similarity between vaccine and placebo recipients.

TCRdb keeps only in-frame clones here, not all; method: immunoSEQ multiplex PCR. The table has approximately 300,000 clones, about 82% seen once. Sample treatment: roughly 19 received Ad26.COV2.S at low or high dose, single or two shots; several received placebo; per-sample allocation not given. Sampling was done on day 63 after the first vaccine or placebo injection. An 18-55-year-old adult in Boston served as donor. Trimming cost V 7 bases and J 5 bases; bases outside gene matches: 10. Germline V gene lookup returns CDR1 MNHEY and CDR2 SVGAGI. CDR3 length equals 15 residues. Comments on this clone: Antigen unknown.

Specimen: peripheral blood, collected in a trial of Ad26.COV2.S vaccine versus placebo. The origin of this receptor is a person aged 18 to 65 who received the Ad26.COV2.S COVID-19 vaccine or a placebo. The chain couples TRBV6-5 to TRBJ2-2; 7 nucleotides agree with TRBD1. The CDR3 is CASNKDRARTGELFF. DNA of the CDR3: TGTGCCAGCAATAAAGACAGGGCACGGACCGGGGAGCTGTTTTTT.